The T cell receptor beta chain under discussion was sequenced for a study of tumor-infiltrating lymphocytes in localized non-small cell lung cancer. General study results and limits: Tumors had more T cell infiltration than uninvolved lung, per TCRbeta sequencing and CD3 counts.

This clone was recorded only once. Its antigen is unidentified. Trimming took off 4 bases at V and 0 bases at J, with 13 bases between the two ends. Germline V gene sequence: CDR1 LGHNA, CDR2 YNFKEQ. The CDR3 length is 16 residues. Assay used: immunoSEQ multiplex PCR; TCRdb lists only in-frame clones, some missing. The sample carries about 29,000 clones, 70% to 90% recorded once. This rearrangement joins TRBV4-2 to TRBJ2-1; TRBD2 is a possible D gene (6 bases). The TCR comes from a human donor with non-small cell lung cancer. Sequencing input: lung tumor tissue. The CDR3: CASSPRLGGSYNEQFF. CDR3 in DNA: TGTGCCAGCAGCCCAAGACTAGGTGGCTCCTACAATGAGCAGTTCTTC.